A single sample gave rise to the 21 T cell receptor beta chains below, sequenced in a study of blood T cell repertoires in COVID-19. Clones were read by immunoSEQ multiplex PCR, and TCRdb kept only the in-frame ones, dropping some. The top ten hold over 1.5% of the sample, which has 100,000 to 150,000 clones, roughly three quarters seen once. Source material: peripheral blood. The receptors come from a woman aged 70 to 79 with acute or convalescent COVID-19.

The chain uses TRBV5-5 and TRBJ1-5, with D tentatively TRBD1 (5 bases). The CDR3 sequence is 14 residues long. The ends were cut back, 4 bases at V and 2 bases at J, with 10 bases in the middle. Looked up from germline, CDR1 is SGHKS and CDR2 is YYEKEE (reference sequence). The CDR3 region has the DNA TGTGCCAGCAGCCATCCGGGGGGCAATCAGCCCCAGCATTTT. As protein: CASSHPGGNQPQHF. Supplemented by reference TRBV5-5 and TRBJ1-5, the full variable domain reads DAGVTQSPTHLIKTRGQQVTLRCSPISGHKSVSWYQQVLGQGPQFIFQYYEKEERGRGNFPDRFSARQFPNYSSELNVNALLLGDSALYLCASSHPGGNQPQHFGDGTRLSIL.

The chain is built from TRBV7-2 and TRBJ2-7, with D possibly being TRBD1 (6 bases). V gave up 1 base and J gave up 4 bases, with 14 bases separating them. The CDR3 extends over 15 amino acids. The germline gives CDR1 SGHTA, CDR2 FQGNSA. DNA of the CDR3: TGTGCCAGCAGCTTAGTGGGGGCTCCGCGTTACGAGCAGTACTTC. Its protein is CASSLVGAPRYEQYF.

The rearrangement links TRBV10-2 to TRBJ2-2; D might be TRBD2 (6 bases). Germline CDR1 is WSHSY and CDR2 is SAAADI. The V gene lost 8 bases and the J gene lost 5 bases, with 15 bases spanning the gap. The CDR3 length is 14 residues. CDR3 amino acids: CASAGTLGTGELFF. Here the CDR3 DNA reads TGCGCCAGCGCTGGGACTTTGGGAACCGGGGAGCTGTTTTTT.

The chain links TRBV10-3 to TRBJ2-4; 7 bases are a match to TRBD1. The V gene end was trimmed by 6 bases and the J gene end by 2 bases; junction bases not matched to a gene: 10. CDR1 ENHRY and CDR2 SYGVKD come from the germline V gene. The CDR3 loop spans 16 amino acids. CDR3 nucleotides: TGTGCCATCAGCCACACCGGGACAGAAACCAAAAACATTCAGTACTTC. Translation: CAISHTGTETKNIQYF.

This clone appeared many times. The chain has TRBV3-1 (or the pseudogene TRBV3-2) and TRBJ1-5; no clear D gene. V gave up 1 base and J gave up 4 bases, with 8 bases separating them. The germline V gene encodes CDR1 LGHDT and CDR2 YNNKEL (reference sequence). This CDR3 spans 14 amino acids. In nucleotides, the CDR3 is TGTGCCAGCAGCCAAGGGACTCATAATCAGCCCCAGCATTTT. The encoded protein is CASSQGTHNQPQHF.

Here the CDR3 DNA reads TGTGCCTGGGAGACCCAGGGTAATTCACCCCTCCACTTT. Its protein is CAWETQGNSPLHF. The chain carries TRBV30 and TRBJ1-6, with D possibly matching TRBD1 (5 bases). Germline-derived CDR1 and CDR2 are GTSNPN and SVGIG (reference sequence). The V gene lost 5 bases and the J gene lost 6 bases, with 11 bases spanning the gap. The CDR3 totals 13 residues.

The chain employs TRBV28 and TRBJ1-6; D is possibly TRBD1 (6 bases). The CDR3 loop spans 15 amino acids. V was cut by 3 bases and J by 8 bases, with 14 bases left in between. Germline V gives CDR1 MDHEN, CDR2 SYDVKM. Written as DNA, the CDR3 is TGTGCCAGCAGTTTGGTCCAGGGGATATATTCACCCCTCCACTTT. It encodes CASSLVQGIYSPLHF.

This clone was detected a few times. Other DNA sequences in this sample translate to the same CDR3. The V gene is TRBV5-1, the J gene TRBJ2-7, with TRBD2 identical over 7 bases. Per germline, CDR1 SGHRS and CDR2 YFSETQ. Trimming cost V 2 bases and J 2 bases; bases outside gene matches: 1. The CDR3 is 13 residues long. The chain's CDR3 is CASSFGGAYEQYF. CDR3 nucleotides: TGCGCCAGCAGCTTTGGGGGGGCCTACGAGCAGTACTTC.

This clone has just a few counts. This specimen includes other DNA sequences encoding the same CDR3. CDR3 amino acids: CASGPYNNEKLFF. The CDR3 DNA follows: TGCGCCAGCGGTCCATACAATAATGAAAAACTGTTTTTT. The chain employs TRBV5-1 and TRBJ1-4, with D unclear. Between the trimmed V and J ends, which lost 7 bases and 4 bases, there was a span of 11 bases. CDR1 is SGHRS, CDR2 YFSETQ, per germline. This CDR3 is 13 amino acids long.

The CDR3 DNA reads as TGCGCCAGCAGCCAACAGGACAGTCATAATTCACCCCTCCACTTT. Protein sequence: CASSQQDSHNSPLHF. The V gene is TRBV4-1, the J gene TRBJ1-6, with D possibly being TRBD1 (6 bases). CDR3 length: 15 residues. V shed 2 bases and J shed 5 bases, with 10 bases lying between them. CDR1 is MGHRA, CDR2 YSYEKL, per germline.

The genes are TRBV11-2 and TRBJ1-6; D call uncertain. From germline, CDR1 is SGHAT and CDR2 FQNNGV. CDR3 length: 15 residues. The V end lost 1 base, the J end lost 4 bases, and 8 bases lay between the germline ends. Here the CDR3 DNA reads TGTGCCAGCAGCTTAGGAGAGGGATATAATTCACCCCTCCACTTT. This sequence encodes CASSLGEGYNSPLHF.

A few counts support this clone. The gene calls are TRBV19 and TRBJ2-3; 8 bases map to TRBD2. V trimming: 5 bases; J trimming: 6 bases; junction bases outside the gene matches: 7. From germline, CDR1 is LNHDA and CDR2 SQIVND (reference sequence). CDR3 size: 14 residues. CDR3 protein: CASSRGGIGDTQYF. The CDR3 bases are TGTGCCAGTAGTCGGGGGGGTATCGGGGATACGCAGTATTTT.

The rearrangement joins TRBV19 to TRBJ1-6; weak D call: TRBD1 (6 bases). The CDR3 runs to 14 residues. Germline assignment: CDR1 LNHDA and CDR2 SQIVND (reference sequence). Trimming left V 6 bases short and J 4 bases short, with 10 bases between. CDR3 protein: CASRGAPYNSPLHF. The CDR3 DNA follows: TGTGCCAGTAGGGGGGCACCTTATAATTCACCCCTCCACTTT.

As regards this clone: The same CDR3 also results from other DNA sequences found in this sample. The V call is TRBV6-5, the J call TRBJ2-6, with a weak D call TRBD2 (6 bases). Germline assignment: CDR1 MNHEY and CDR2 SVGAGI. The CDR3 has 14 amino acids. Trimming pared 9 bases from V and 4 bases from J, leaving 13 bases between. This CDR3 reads CASTGGRGANVLTF. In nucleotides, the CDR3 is TGTGCCAGTACCGGGGGTCGGGGGGCCAACGTCCTGACTTTC.

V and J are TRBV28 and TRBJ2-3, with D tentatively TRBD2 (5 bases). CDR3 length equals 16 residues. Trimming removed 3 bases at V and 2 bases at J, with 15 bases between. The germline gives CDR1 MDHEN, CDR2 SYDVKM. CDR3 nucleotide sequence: TGTGCCAGCAGTTTTTGGCGGGTGGGATTCACAGATACGCAGTATTTT. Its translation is CASSFWRVGFTDTQYF.

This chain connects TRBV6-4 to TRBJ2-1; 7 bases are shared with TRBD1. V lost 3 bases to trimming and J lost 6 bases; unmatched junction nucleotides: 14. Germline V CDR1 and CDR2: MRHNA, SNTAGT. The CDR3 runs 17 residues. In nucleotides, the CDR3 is TGTGCCAGCAGTGAAATCATCGATGGGACAGTCACCAATGAGCAGTTCTTC. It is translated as CASSEIIDGTVTNEQFF.

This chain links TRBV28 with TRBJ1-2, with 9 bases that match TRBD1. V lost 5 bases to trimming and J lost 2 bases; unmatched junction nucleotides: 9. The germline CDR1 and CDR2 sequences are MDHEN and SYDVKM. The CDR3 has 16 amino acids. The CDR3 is CASSAPGTGINYGYTF. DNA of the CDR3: TGTGCCAGCAGTGCCCCCGGGACAGGGATCAACTATGGCTACACCTTC.

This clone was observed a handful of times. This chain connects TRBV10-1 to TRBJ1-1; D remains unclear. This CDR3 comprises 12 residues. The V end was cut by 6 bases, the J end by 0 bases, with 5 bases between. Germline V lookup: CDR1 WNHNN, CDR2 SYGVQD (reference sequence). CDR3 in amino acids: CASRHLNTEAFF. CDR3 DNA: TGCGCCAGCAGACACCTGAACACTGAAGCTTTCTTT.

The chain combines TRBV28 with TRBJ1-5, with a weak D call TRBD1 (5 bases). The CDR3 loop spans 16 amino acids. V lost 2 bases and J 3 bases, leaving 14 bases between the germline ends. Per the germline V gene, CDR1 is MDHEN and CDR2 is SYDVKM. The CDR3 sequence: CASSLTGPGDNQPQHF. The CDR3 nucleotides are TGTGCCAGCAGTTTAACCGGCCCGGGGGACAATCAGCCCCAGCATTTT.

In DNA, the CDR3 is TGTGCCAGTAGTATTAAGGGGTACTACGAGCAGTACTTC. Residues: CASSIKGYYEQYF. J is TRBJ2-7 and V is TRBV19; TRBD1 might be the D (5 bases). From germline, CDR1 is LNHDA and CDR2 SQIVND (reference sequence). V was trimmed by 3 bases and J by 3 bases, leaving 9 bases between them. The CDR3 is 13 residues long.

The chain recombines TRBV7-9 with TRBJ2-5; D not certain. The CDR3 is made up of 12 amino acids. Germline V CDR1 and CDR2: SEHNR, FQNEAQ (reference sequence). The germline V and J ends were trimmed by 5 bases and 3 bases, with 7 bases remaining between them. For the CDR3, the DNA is TGTGCCAGCAGCCCTCTCGAAGAGACCCAGTACTTC. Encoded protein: CASSPLEETQYF.